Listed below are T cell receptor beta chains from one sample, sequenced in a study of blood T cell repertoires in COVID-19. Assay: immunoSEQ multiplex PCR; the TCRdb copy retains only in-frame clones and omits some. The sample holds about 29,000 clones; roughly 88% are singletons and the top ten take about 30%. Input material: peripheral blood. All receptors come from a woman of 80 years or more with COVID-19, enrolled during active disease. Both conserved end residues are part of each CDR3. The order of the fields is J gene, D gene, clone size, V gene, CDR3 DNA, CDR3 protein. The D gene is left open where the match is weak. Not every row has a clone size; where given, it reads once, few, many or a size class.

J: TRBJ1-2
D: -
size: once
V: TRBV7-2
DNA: TGTGCCAGCAGCTTAACGGACTATGGCTACACCTTC
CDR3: CASSLTDYGYTF

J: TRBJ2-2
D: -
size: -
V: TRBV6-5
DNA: TGTGCCAGCAGTTACGGGGGCCGAATCAACACCGGGGAGCTGTTTTTT
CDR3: CASSYGGRINTGELFF

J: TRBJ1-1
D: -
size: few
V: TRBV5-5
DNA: TGTGCCAGCAGCTTGGTAGCCATGAACACTGAAGCTTTCTTT
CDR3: CASSLVAMNTEAFF

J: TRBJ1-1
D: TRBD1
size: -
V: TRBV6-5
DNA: TGTGCCAGCAGCCTGACAGGGGGCATTTGGACTGAAGCTTTCTTT
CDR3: CASSLTGGIWTEAFF

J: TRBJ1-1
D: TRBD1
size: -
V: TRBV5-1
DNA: TGCGCCAGCAGCGGACGACAGGGGCCCACTGAAGCTTTCTTT
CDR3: CASSGRQGPTEAFF

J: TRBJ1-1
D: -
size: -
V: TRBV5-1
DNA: TGCGCCAGCAGCTTGGGGCTGGGGGGAACTGAAGCTTTCTTT
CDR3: CASSLGLGGTEAFF

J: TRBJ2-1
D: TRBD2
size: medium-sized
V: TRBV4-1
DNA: TGCGCCAGTAACGGACTAGCGGGGGGGTACAATGAGCAGTTCTTC
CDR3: CASNGLAGGYNEQFF

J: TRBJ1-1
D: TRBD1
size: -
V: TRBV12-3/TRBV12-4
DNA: TGTGCCAGCAGTTTAGGGAGGGGGCCTGAAGCTTTCTTT
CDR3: CASSLGRGPEAFF

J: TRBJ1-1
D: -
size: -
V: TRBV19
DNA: TGTGCCAGTAAGGGGTACCGGCAGGGGAACACTGAAGCTTTCTTT
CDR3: CASKGYRQGNTEAFF

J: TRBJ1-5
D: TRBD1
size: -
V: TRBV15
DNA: TGTGCCACCAGCAGAGATCCCGACAGGGGGGTCAATCAGCCCCAGCATTTT
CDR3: CATSRDPDRGVNQPQHF

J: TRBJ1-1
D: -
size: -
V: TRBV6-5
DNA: TGTGCCAGCGAGGGTTTGAACACTGAAGCTTTCTTT
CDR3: CASEGLNTEAFF

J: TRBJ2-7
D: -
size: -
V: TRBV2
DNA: TGTGCCAGCAGTGAGCAGGGGTACGAGCAGTACTTC
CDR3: CASSEQGYEQYF

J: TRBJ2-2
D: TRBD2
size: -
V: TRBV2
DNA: TGTGCCAGCAGTGATGGGCAAGCGGGGGGAGCAGGCGGGGAGCTGTTTTTT
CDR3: CASSDGQAGGAGGELFF

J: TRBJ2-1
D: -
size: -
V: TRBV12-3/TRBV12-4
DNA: TGTGCCAGCAGTTTTAGCCCCTCGAATGAGCAGTTCTTC
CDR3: CASSFSPSNEQFF

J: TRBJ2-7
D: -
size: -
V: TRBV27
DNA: TGTGCCAGCAGCCCGAGCTCCTACGAGCAGTACTTC
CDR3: CASSPSSYEQYF

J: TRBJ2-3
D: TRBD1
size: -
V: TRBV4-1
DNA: TGCGCCAGCAGCCAAGTAGGGGGCGCCTGGACAGATACGCAGTATTTT
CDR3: CASSQVGGAWTDTQYF